This is a list of T cell receptor beta chains from one sample in a study of HIV-infected patients and healthy controls. TCRdb independently ran MiXCR on the 5' RACE reads; one entry per CDR3 protein. The sample gives some 9,900 distinct CDR3 sequences, about 5.2% of which show up once; more than 12% is in the top ten. The sequencing here drew on blood, taken before antiretroviral therapy. The source of these receptors is an adult with HIV infection. Each CDR3 is given with its conserved first and last residue. A D gene is named only where the DNA matches it firmly. Clone size is given as how often the clone was seen (once, few, many) or a class if it is expanded.

abundance	v_gene	j_gene	d_gene	CDR3nt	CDR3aa
few	TRBV19	TRBJ2-7	TRBD1	TGTGCCAGTGGGACAGGGTCTGACGAGCAGTACTTC	CASGTGSDEQYF
many	TRBV10-3	TRBJ2-4	TRBD1	TGTGCCATCAGGACAGGGGGAGGCAAAAACATTCAGTACTTC	CAIRTGGGKNIQYF
many	TRBV28	TRBJ1-5	-	TGTGCCAGCACAGGCCCGAGGGGGCCCCAGCATTTT	CASTGPRGPQHF
many	TRBV20-1	TRBJ2-5	TRBD2	TGCAGTGCTAGATCCTGGCCACTAGCGGGGCCCGTGGAGACCCAGTACTTC	CSARSWPLAGPVETQYF
many	TRBV28	TRBJ2-2	-	TGTGCCAGCAGTCCCCCCATCAGGAACACCGGGGAGCTGTTTTTT	CASSPPIRNTGELFF
many	TRBV29-1	TRBJ2-2	-	TGCAGCGTTGGATGGACCGGGGAGCTGTTTTTT	CSVGWTGELFF
many	TRBV5-6	TRBJ1-1	-	TGTGCCAGCAGCTTACGGGGCCCCACTGAAGCTTTCTTT	CASSLRGPTEAFF
large	TRBV20-1	TRBJ2-1	-	TGCAGTGCTTTCCACGTGGGGGAGCAGTTCTTC	CSAFHVGEQFF
many	TRBV19	TRBJ2-7	-	TGTGCCAGTAGTATGGGGGGAAACGAGCAGTACTTC	CASSMGGNEQYF
many	TRBV6-2/TRBV6-3	TRBJ1-1	-	TGTGCCAGCGGGGCAGGGGACACTGAAGCTTTCTTT	CASGAGDTEAFF
many	TRBV20-1	TRBJ2-3	TRBD1	TGCAGTGCTAGAGATTTTTTGGGGACAGGGGGTCCTAACCCCACAGATACGCAGTATTTT	CSARDFLGTGGPNPTDTQYF
many	TRBV28	TRBJ2-5	TRBD2	TGTGCCAGCAGTTCCGGGACTAGCGGGGGAGGGGTAGAGACCCAGTACTTC	CASSSGTSGGGVETQYF
many	TRBV4-1	TRBJ2-5	TRBD1	TGCGCCAGCAGCCAAGATGAAGGGGGCCTAGAGACCCAGTACTTC	CASSQDEGGLETQYF
medium-sized	TRBV29-1	TRBJ2-3	-	TGCAGCGTTGTCTTCATATGGACAGATACGCAGTATTTT	CSVVFIWTDTQYF
many	TRBV7-8	TRBJ2-3	-	TGTGCCAGCAGCTTAGCCCCCCGGGACCAAAGAACAGATACGCAGTATTTT	CASSLAPRDQRTDTQYF